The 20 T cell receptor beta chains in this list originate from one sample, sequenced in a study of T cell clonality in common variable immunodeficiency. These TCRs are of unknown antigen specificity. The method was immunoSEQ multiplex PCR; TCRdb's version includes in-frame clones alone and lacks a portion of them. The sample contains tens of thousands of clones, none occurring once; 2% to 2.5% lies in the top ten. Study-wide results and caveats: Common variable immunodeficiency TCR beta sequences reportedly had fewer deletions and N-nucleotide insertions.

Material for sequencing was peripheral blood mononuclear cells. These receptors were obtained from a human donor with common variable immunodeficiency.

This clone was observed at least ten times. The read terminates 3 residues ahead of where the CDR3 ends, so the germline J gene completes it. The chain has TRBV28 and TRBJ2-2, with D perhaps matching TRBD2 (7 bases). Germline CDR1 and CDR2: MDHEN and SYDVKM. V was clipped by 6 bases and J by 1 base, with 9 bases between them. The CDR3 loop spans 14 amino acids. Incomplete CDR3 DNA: TGTGCCAGCAGGGGAGGGGGGAACACCGGGGAG. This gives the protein CASRGGGNTGE. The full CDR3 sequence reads CASRGGGNTGELFF.

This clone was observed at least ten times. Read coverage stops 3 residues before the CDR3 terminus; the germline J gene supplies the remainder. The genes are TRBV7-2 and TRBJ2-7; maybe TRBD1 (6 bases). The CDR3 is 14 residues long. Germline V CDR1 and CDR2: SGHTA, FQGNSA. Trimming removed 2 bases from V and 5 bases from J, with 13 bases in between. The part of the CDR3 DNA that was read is TGTGCCAGCAGCTTATTCCAGGGGATCCACGAG. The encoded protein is CASSLFQGIHE. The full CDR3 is CASSLFQGIHEQYF.

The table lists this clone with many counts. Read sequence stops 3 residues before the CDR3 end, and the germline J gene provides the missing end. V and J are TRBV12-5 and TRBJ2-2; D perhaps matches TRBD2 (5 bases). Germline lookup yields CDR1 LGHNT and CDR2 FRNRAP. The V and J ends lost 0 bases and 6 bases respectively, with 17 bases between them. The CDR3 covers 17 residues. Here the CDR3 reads CASGLVLGQADAGELFF. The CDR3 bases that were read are TGTGCTAGTGGTTTGGTACTAGGTCAGGCTGACGCCGGGGAG.

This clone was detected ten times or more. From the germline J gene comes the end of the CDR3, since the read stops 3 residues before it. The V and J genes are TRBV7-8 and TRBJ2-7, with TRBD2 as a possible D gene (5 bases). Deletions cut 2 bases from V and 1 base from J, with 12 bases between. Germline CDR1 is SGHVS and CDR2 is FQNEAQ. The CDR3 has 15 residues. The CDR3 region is CASSLIDPGSYEQYF. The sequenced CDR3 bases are TGTGCCAGCAGCTTAATAGACCCGGGGTCCTACGAG.

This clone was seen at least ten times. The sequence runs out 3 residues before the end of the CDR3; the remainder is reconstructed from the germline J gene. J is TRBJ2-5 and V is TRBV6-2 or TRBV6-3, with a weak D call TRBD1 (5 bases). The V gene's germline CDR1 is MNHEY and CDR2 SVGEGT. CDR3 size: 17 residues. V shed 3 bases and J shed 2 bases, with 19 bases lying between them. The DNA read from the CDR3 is TGTGCCAGCAGTTATACGACAGATCATTCACTACAAGAGACC. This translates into CASSYTTDHSLQET. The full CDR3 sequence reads CASSYTTDHSLQETQYF.

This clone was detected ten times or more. The CDR3 DNA, read in part, is TGCGCCAGCAGCCAGACAGGGACAGATAGCAATCAGCCC. This encodes CASSQTGTDSNQP. The full CDR3 is CASSQTGTDSNQPQHF. This sequence joins TRBV4-1 and TRBJ1-5; 7 bases are shared with TRBD1. The sequenced fragment ends 3 residues before the CDR3 boundary, so the rest is inferred from the germline J gene. The CDR3 runs 16 residues. Looked up from germline, CDR1 is MGHRA and CDR2 is YSYEKL. J was trimmed by 0 bases and V by 3 bases; bases with no gene match: 5.

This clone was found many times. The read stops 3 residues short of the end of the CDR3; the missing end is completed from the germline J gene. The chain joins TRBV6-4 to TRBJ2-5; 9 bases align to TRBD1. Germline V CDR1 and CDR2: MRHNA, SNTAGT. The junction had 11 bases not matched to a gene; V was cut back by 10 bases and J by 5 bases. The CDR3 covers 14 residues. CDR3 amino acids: CAIDPGTGCETQYF. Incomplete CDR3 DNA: TGTGCCATCGATCCCGGGACAGGGTGCGAGACC.

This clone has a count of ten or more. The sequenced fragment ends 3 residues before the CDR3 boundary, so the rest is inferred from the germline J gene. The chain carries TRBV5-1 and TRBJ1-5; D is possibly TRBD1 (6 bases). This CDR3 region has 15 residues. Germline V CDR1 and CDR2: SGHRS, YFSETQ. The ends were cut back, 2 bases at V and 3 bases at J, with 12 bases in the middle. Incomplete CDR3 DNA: TGCGCCAGCAGCTTAGGTCAGGGGCTCAATCAGCCC. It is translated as CASSLGQGLNQP. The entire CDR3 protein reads CASSLGQGLNQPQHF.

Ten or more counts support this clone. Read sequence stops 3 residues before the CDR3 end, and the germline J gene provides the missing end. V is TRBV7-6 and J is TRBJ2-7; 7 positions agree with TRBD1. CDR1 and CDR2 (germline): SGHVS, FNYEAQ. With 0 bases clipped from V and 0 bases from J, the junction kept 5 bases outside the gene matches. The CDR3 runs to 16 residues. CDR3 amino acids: CASSLAHGQVSYEQYF. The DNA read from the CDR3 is TGTGCCAGCAGCTTAGCCCACGGACAGGTCTCCTACGAG.

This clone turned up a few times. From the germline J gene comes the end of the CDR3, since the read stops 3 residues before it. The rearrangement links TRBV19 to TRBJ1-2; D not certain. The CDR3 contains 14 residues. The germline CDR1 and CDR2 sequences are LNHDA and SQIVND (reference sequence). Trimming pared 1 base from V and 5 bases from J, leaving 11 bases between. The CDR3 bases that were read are TGTGCCAGTAGTATAGTAGGCGGTACATATGGC. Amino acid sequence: CASSIVGGTYG. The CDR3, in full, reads CASSIVGGTYGYTF.

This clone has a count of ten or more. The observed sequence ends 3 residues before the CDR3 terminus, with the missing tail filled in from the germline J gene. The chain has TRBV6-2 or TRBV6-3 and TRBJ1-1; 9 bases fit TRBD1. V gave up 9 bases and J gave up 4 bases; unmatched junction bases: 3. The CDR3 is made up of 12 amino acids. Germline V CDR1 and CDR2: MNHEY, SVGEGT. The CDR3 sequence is CASRDRVTEAFF. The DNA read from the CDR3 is TGTGCCAGTCGGGACAGGGTCACTGAA.

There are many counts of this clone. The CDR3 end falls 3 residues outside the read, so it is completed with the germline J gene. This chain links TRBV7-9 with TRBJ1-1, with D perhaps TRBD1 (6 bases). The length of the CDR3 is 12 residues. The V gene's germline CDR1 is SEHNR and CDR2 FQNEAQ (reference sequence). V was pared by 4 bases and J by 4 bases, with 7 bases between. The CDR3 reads CASSSRGTEAFF. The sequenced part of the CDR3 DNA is TGTGCCAGCAGCTCCAGGGGCACTGAA.

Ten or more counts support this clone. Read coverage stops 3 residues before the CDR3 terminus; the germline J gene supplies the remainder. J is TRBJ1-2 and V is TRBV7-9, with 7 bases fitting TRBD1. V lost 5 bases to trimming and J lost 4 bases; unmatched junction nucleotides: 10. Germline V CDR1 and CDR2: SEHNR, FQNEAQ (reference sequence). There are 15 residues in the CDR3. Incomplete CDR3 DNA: TGTGCCAGCAGCATAGGGCCGGGGACAGTCTATGGC. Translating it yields CASSIGPGTVYG. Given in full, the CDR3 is CASSIGPGTVYGYTF.

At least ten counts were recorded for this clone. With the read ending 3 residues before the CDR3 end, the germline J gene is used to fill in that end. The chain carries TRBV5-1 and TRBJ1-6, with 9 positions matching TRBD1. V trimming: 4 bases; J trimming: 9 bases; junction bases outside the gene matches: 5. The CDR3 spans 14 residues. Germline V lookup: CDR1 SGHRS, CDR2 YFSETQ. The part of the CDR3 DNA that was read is TGCGCCAGCAGCGGGGGACAGGGTGGTTCACCC. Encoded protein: CASSGGQGGSP. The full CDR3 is CASSGGQGGSPLHF.

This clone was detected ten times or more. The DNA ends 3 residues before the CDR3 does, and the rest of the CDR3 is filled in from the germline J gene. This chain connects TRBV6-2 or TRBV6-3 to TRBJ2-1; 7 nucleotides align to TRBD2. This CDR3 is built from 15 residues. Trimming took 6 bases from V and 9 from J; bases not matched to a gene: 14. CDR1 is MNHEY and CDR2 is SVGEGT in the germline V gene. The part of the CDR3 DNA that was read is TGTGCCAGCAGGCGTACTAGCGTCTCCGGGGGTGAG. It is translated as CASRRTSVSGGE. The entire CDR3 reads CASRRTSVSGGEQFF.

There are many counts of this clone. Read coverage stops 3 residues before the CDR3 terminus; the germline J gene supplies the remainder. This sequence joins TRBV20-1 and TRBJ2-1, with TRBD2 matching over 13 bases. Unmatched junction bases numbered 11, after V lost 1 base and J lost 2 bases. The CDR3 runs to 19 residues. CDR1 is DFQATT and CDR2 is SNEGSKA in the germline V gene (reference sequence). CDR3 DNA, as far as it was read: TGCAGTGCTAGAGGTAGACTAGCGGGGGGCACCTCCACCTACAATGAG. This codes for CSARGRLAGGTSTYNE. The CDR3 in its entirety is CSARGRLAGGTSTYNEQFF.

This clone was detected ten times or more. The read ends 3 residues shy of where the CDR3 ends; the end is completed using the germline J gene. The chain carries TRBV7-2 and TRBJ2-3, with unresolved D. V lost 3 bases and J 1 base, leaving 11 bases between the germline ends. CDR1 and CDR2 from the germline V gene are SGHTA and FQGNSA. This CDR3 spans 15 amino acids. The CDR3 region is CASSFFPRGTDTQYF. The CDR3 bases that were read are TGTGCCAGCAGCTTCTTCCCCCGGGGCACAGATACG.

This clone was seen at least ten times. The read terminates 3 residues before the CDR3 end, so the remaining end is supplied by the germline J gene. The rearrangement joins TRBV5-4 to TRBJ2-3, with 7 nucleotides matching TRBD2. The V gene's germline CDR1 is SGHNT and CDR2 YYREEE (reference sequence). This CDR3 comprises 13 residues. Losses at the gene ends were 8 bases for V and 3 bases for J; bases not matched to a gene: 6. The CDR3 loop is CASGRGSTDTQYF. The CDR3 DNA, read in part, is TGTGCCAGTGGGCGGGGGTCTACAGATACG. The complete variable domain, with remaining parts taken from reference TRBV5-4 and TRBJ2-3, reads ETGVTQSPTHLIKTRGQQVTLRCSSQSGHNTVSWYQQALGQGPQFIFQYYREEENGRGNFPPRFSGLQFPNYSSELNVNALELDDSALYLCASGRGSTDTQYFGPGTRLTVL.

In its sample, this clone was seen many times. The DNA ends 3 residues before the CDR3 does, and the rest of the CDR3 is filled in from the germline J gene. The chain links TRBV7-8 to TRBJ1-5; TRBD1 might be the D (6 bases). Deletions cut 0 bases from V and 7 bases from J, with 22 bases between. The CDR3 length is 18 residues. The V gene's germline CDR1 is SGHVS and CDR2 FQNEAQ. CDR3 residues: CASSLALYQQGSGQPQHF. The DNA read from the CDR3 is TGTGCCAGCAGCTTAGCGCTTTACCAACAGGGCTCAGGACAGCCC.

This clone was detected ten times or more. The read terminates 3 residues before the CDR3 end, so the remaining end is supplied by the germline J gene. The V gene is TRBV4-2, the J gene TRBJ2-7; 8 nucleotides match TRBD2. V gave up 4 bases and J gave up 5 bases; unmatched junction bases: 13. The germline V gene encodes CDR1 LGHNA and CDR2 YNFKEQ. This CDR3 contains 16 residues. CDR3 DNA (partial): TGTGCCAGCAGCCCCCCCTCGGGACTAGATTTTGACGAG. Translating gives CASSPPSGLDFDE. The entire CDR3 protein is CASSPPSGLDFDEQYF.